This T cell receptor (beta chain) was recovered during a study of T cell responses to AZD1222 COVID-19 vaccine. Generated by immunoSEQ multiplex PCR, the TCRdb table keeps only in-frame clones and is missing some. The sample lists around 99,000 clones, about 90% occurring once. Comment on this clone: This may be a read error: a much more frequent sequence differs by one nucleotide.

The receptor comes from an adult who received the AZD1222 COVID-19 vaccine. The sequencing here drew on peripheral blood, taken 28 days after the second AZD1222 dose.

The CDR3 nucleotides are TGTGCCGTCGGGACAGGGGATAGCAATCAGCCCCAGCATTTT. Protein: CAVGTGDSNQPQHF. The chain combines TRBV10-3 with TRBJ1-5; 10 bases line up with TRBD1. The junction had 4 bases not matched to a gene; V was cut back by 11 bases and J by 0 bases. Germline V CDR1 and CDR2: ENHRY, SYGVKD. The CDR3 length is 14 residues.